This T cell receptor beta chain was recorded in a study of blood T cell repertoires in COVID-19. Overall study context: The origin of the acute and convalescent COVID-19 samples was the United States, Italy and Spain. In each case, the material was cDNA or gDNA derived from T cells, B-cell-depleted T cells, or PBMCs.

Authors' analysis steps: Amplifying reference gene primers gave estimates of nucleated cell counts. Using immunoSEQ multiplex PCR, the repertoire was profiled, and TCRdb retains in-frame clones only, with some absent. The D gene and trimming were derived from the DNA, and the V and J assignments and clone size from that table. Of roughly 87,000 clones listed, over 75% are singletons. The V and J ends lost 0 bases and 1 base respectively, with 15 bases between them. The CDR3 loop spans 17 amino acids. Germline loops: CDR1 SGHDN, CDR2 FVKESK. Seattle patients were enrolled during active infection and followed longitudinally.

Material: peripheral blood. The V gene is TRBV14, the J gene TRBJ1-1, with D unclear. The clonotype was recovered from a woman older than 75 with COVID-19, enrolled during active disease. CDR3 in DNA: TGTGCCAGCAGCCAAGATTTCGTGGGCAGGCCGAACACTGAAGCTTTCTTT. Its translation is CASSQDFVGRPNTEAFF.